The sequence of this T cell receptor beta chain was determined in a study of T cell responses to AZD1222 COVID-19 vaccine. Study-level findings and limits: Donors skewed white British and female; clonal diversity was possibly underestimated.

Assay: immunoSEQ multiplex PCR; the TCRdb copy retains only in-frame clones and omits some. In the table there are 50,000 to 75,000 clones, around three quarters of which are singletons. Trimming cost V 0 bases and J 7 bases, with 7 bases left between them. CDR3 length: 13 residues. Germline values: CDR1 KGHSH, CDR2 LQKENI. Comment on this clone: Its antigen is unidentified. In the same sample, other DNA sequences code for this CDR3.

The sequence derives from an adult in good health. V and J are TRBV18 and TRBJ1-5, with a weak D call TRBD1 (6 bases). The specimen was peripheral blood, collected on day 0 of AZD1222 vaccination. The CDR3 reads CASSPPQGQPQHF. CDR3 bases: TGTGCCAGCTCACCACCCCAGGGGCAGCCCCAGCATTTT.